Each of the 29 T cell receptor beta chains below was sequenced from the same sample in a study of blood T cell repertoires in COVID-19. The repertoire was sequenced with immunoSEQ multiplex PCR; TCRdb's copy has only in-frame clones and lacks some. The sample lists roughly 250,000 clones, approximately 84% occurring once. Sequencing was performed on PBMCs or T cells enriched from blood (not recorded which). Receptors were obtained from a middle-aged woman with acute COVID-19.

The rearrangement joins TRBV18 to TRBJ1-2; D ambiguous. The CDR3 runs to 16 residues. CDR1 KGHSH and CDR2 LQKENI come from the germline V gene. V dropped 3 bases and J dropped 5 bases, with 19 bases sitting between them. CDR3 in DNA: TGTGCCAGCTCACCTCAGCAGGATCCGACGAAATATGGCTACACCTTC. Translating it yields CASSPQQDPTKYGYTF. Using reference TRBV18 and TRBJ1-2 for the parts outside the CDR3, the full variable domain is NAGVMQNPRHLVRRRGQEARLRCSPMKGHSHVYWYRQLPEEGLKFMVYLQKENIIDESGMPKERFSAEFPKEGPSILRIQQVVRGDSAAYFCASSPQQDPTKYGYTFGSGTRLTVV.

This chain joins TRBV5-1 and TRBJ2-2; possibly TRBD1 for D (6 bases). Germline CDR1 and CDR2: SGHRS and YFSETQ. This CDR3 contains 14 residues. Deletions cut 5 bases from V and 0 bases from J, with 8 bases between. The CDR3 loop reads CASSRTANTGELFF. CDR3 nucleotide sequence: TGCGCCAGCAGTAGGACAGCGAACACCGGGGAGCTGTTTTTT.

DNA for the CDR3: TGCGCCAGCAGCTGGGGACAGGGAAACAATCAGCCCCAGCATTTT. Encoded protein: CASSWGQGNNQPQHF. The chain combines TRBV5-1 with TRBJ1-5; 9 positions agree with TRBD1. The V gene end was trimmed by 3 bases and the J gene end by 3 bases; junction bases not matched to a gene: 4. Germline CDR1 reads SGHRS; CDR2 reads YFSETQ. The length of the CDR3 is 15 residues. Complete variable domain (other parts from reference TRBV5-1 and TRBJ1-5): KAGVTQTPRYLIKTRGQQVTLSCSPISGHRSVSWYQQTPGQGLQFLFEYFSETQRNKGNFPGRFSGRQFSNSRSEMNVSTLELGDSALYLCASSWGQGNNQPQHFGDGTRLSIL.

The V gene is TRBV15, the J gene TRBJ2-1; D is perhaps TRBD1 (6 bases). The germline V gene has CDR1 LNHNV and CDR2 YYDKDF (reference sequence). The CDR3 has 16 residues. Between the trimmed V and J ends, which lost 0 bases and 2 bases, there was a span of 11 bases. The CDR3 nucleotides read TGTGCCACCAGCAGAGAGCTTGGGGGCCCCTACAATGAGCAGTTCTTC. It is translated as CATSRELGGPYNEQFF.

V is TRBV29-1 and J is TRBJ2-3; D is unclear. Per germline, CDR1 SQVTM and CDR2 ANQGSEA. V was shortened by 8 bases and J by 4 bases, with 10 bases between the two germline ends. This CDR3 has 11 residues. CDR3 nucleotides: TGCAGCCACAGTTCCCCAGATACGCAGTATTTT. It specifies CSHSSPDTQYF.

This rearrangement joins TRBV11-1 to TRBJ1-3; TRBD1 aligns across 7 bases. Germline lookup yields CDR1 SGHAT and CDR2 FQDESV (reference sequence). J gave up 1 base and V 5 bases, and 8 bases lay outside the gene matches. This CDR3 spans 16 amino acids. As DNA, the CDR3 is TGTGCCAGCAGCGACCCGGGACAGCAGTCTGGAAACACCATATATTTT. Translation: CASSDPGQQSGNTIYF.

This chain uses TRBV11-2 with TRBJ1-1; D unresolved. The V end lost 5 bases, the J end lost 1 base, and 20 bases lay between the germline ends. The CDR3 covers 17 residues. Germline values: CDR1 SGHAT, CDR2 FQNNGV. This CDR3 is CASSQRRWRGPNTEAFF. CDR3 nucleotides: TGTGCCAGCAGCCAACGCCGCTGGCGAGGGCCGAACACTGAAGCTTTCTTT.

The gene calls are TRBV3-1 (or the pseudogene TRBV3-2) and TRBJ2-1; TRBD2 is a possible D gene (5 bases). CDR3 length: 13 amino acids. Germline loops: CDR1 LGHDT, CDR2 YNNKEL (reference sequence). Trimming left V 1 base short and J 10 bases short, with 11 bases between. The CDR3 sequence: CASSQVPQREQFF. The CDR3 DNA sequence: TGTGCCAGCAGCCAAGTCCCCCAGCGGGAGCAGTTCTTC.

The rearrangement uses TRBV6-5 and TRBJ1-2; D perhaps matches TRBD1 (6 bases). Trimming shortened V by 5 bases and J by 7 bases, and 11 bases separated the two germline ends. Germline values: CDR1 MNHEY, CDR2 SVGAGI. The CDR3 runs to 12 residues. The CDR3 DNA sequence: TGTGCCAGCAGTACCGGACAGACTGGCTACACCTTC. This gives the protein CASSTGQTGYTF.

V and J are TRBV6-5 and TRBJ1-1, with TRBD1 identical over 9 bases. This CDR3 has 14 amino acids. Germline CDR1 reads MNHEY; CDR2 reads SVGAGI. V dropped 6 bases and J dropped 4; count of bases not matched to a gene: 6. CDR3 protein: CASSVTGGPTEAFF. DNA of the CDR3: TGTGCCAGCAGCGTGACAGGGGGACCCACTGAAGCTTTCTTT.

The rearrangement joins TRBV30 to TRBJ2-2; TRBD1 might be the D (6 bases). Germline V gene lookup returns CDR1 GTSNPN and CDR2 SVGIG (reference sequence). The CDR3 extends over 12 amino acids. V lost 4 bases to trimming and J lost 8 bases, with 11 bases between them. Here the CDR3 DNA reads TGTGCCTGGAATTCAGGGGTTGGGGAGCTGTTTTTT. It specifies CAWNSGVGELFF.

This clone was counted a single time. The J gene is TRBJ2-1, the V gene TRBV5-1; 8 positions agree with TRBD2. V lost 4 bases and J lost 7; bases outside the gene matches: 16. Germline values: CDR1 SGHRS, CDR2 YFSETQ. CDR3 length equals 17 residues. CDR3 nucleotide sequence: TGCGCCAGCAGCCCTCGCCCAGCGGGAGAGGTACGGAATGAGCAGTTCTTC. This encodes CASSPRPAGEVRNEQFF. The complete variable domain, with remaining parts taken from reference TRBV5-1 and TRBJ2-1, reads KAGVTQTPRYLIKTRGQQVTLSCSPISGHRSVSWYQQTPGQGLQFLFEYFSETQRNKGNFPGRFSGRQFSNSRSEMNVSTLELGDSALYLCASSPRPAGEVRNEQFFGPGTRLTVL.

The gene calls are TRBV25-1 and TRBJ2-2; 10 bases agree with TRBD2. The germline gives CDR1 MGHDK, CDR2 SYGVNS. V trimming: 6 bases; J trimming: 6 bases; junction bases outside the gene matches: 7. The CDR3 totals 15 residues. The CDR3, as DNA: TGTGCCAGCAGCAACACCGGACTAGCGGCCGGGGAGCTGTTTTTT. Translated, it gives CASSNTGLAAGELFF.

DNA of the CDR3: TGTGCCAGCAGCTTAGTTACAGGGGGCTACGAGCAGTACTTC. Translation: CASSLVTGGYEQYF. The J gene is TRBJ2-7, the V gene TRBV11-3; TRBD1 aligns across 8 bases. V was clipped by 1 base and J by 3 bases; unmatched bases: 2. The germline CDR1 and CDR2 sequences are SGHNT and YENEEA. This CDR3 is 14 amino acids long.

The J gene is TRBJ1-6, the V gene TRBV2, with 7 bases matching TRBD1. Germline-derived CDR1 and CDR2 are SNHLY and FYNNEI. CDR3 length: 14 residues. Germline trimming cut 7 bases from V and 6 bases from J; bases unmatched to any gene: 6. The CDR3 is CASKLQGSNSPLHF. The DNA for the CDR3 is TGTGCCAGCAAACTACAGGGGAGTAATTCACCCCTCCACTTT.

This clone has only one observation. The V gene is TRBV7-8, the J gene TRBJ2-7, with TRBD2 matching over 10 bases. Germline V gene sequence: CDR1 SGHVS, CDR2 FQNEAQ. Unmatched junction bases numbered 6, after V lost 6 bases and J lost 4 bases. The CDR3 is made up of 14 amino acids. The CDR3, as DNA: TGTGCCAGCAGTAAGACTAGCGGGCTATACGAGCAGTACTTC. Translating gives CASSKTSGLYEQYF.

The rearrangement links TRBV4-2 to TRBJ2-2; D may be TRBD2 (6 bases). The germline gives CDR1 LGHNA, CDR2 YNFKEQ. The CDR3 covers 15 residues. With 6 bases removed from V and 0 bases from J, the gap between germline ends came to 11 bases. The CDR3 here is CASRPGTPNTGELFF. CDR3 DNA sequence: TGTGCCAGCAGACCCGGGACTCCGAACACCGGGGAGCTGTTTTTT.

CDR3 sequence: CASSPPGAPGNEQFF. CDR3 DNA: TGTGCCAGCTCACCCCCGGGAGCCCCAGGGAATGAGCAGTTCTTC. The chain has TRBV18 and TRBJ2-1, with D possibly TRBD2 on 6 matching bases. Looked up from germline, CDR1 is KGHSH and CDR2 is LQKENI. This CDR3 comprises 15 residues. Trimming removed 3 bases at V and 7 bases at J, with 16 bases between.

The chain is built from TRBV5-6 and TRBJ2-1, with D unclear. The CDR3 extends over 14 amino acids. V was shortened by 4 bases and J by 3 bases, with 11 bases between the two germline ends. The germline CDR1 and CDR2 sequences are SGHDT and YYEEEE. Here the CDR3 DNA reads TGTGCCAGCAGCGGAATACAGAACTACAATGAGCAGTTCTTC. Residues: CASSGIQNYNEQFF.

In its sample, this clone was seen once. The rearrangement joins TRBV21-1 to TRBJ2-5; the table's D call, TRBD2, has no DNA check behind it. TRBV21-1 corresponds to a pseudogene. CDR3 size: 11 residues. The CDR3 loop reads CASTLKETQYF. The CDR3 DNA reads as TGTGCCAGCACCCTAAAAGAGACCCAGTACTTC.

This chain uses TRBV24-1 with TRBJ2-7; D remains unclear. The V end was cut by 5 bases, the J end by 2 bases, with 9 bases between. Germline V gene sequence: CDR1 KGHDR, CDR2 SFDVKD. The CDR3 contains 13 residues. The CDR3 nucleotides read TGTGCCACCAGTGGTAACTCCGCCTACGAGCAGTACTTC. Translating it yields CATSGNSAYEQYF.

This clone is a singleton in its sample. The chain combines TRBV25-1 with TRBJ2-1, with D possibly TRBD1 on 6 matching bases. Per germline, CDR1 MGHDK and CDR2 SYGVNS. V gave up 10 bases and J gave up 0 bases, with 10 bases separating them. This CDR3 is 13 amino acids long. The CDR3 here is CATQGSSYNEQFF. The CDR3 region has the DNA TGTGCCACCCAGGGGAGCTCCTACAATGAGCAGTTCTTC.

The gene calls are TRBV4-2 and TRBJ2-7, with TRBD2 matching over 7 bases. With 4 bases clipped from V and 4 bases from J, the junction kept 7 bases outside the gene matches. This CDR3 contains 14 residues. Per germline, CDR1 LGHNA and CDR2 YNFKEQ. The CDR3 nucleotides read TGTGCCAGCAGCCCTCGCCCCGGGAGGTACGAGCAGTACTTC. Protein: CASSPRPGRYEQYF.

This chain links TRBV19 with TRBJ1-5; D perhaps matches TRBD1 (5 bases). Germline V gives CDR1 LNHDA, CDR2 SQIVND (reference sequence). V lost 5 bases and J lost 4, with 24 bases in between. The CDR3 is 18 amino acids. As DNA, the CDR3 is TGTGCCAGTAGTGAAACCGCAGGGCTAGGGGCAAGAAATCAGCCCCAGCATTTT. Its protein is CASSETAGLGARNQPQHF.

V usage is TRBV27 and J usage is TRBJ1-6, with D unclear. The germline V and J ends were trimmed by 1 base and 6 bases, with 10 bases remaining between them. The CDR3 is 15 residues long. The germline CDR1 and CDR2 sequences are MNHEY and SMNVEV (reference sequence). CDR3 DNA sequence: TGTGCCAGCAGTTTATTACGCAGTGGTAATTCACCCCTCCACTTT. It is translated as CASSLLRSGNSPLHF.

The chain is built from TRBV4-2 and TRBJ2-5; 10 positions match TRBD2. This CDR3 contains 20 residues. Trimming at V came to 0 bases and at J to 2 bases, leaving 15 bases not matched to a gene. The germline CDR1 and CDR2 sequences are LGHNA and YNFKEQ. The CDR3 DNA reads as TGTGCCAGCAGCCAAGAATCGGGGTGGACTAGCGGAGTAGGACAAGAGACCCAGTACTTC. This gives the protein CASSQESGWTSGVGQETQYF.

The chain employs TRBV29-1 and TRBJ1-1, with a weak D call TRBD1 (6 bases). The ends were cut back, 6 bases at V and 6 bases at J, with 14 bases in the middle. There are 12 residues in the CDR3. Per germline, CDR1 SQVTM and CDR2 ANQGSEA. The CDR3 loop reads CSVKQGRPEAFF. The CDR3 DNA reads as TGCAGCGTGAAACAGGGACGGCCTGAAGCTTTCTTT.

This clone was detected only once. The V and J genes are TRBV4-1 and TRBJ1-4; tentatively, D is TRBD1 (5 bases). Germline V gives CDR1 MGHRA, CDR2 YSYEKL. Trimming removed 2 bases at V and 5 bases at J, with 12 bases between. The length of the CDR3 is 15 residues. The CDR3 DNA reads as TGCGCCAGCAGCCAAAGGGGTCAGGTAAATGAAAAACTGTTTTTT. This translates into CASSQRGQVNEKLFF.

The chain employs TRBV27 and TRBJ1-2; 7 bases fit TRBD1. In germline, CDR1 is MNHEY, CDR2 SMNVEV (reference sequence). The CDR3 runs 16 residues. V shed 4 bases and J 0 bases; nucleotides not matched to a gene: 8. CDR3 bases: TGTGCCAGCAGTTCCTGGACAGGAGTCTCTAACTATGGCTACACCTTC. Its translation: CASSSWTGVSNYGYTF.